This T cell receptor beta chain is from a study of CD8+CD57+ T cells in acquired aplastic anemia. Study overall: The study obtained an average of roughly 3 ug of DNA from sorted CD4+ and CD8+ cells. Study-level results: Overlapping CD8+ CDR3 repertoires of patients and controls contained 25 to 35 shared sequences. Patients versus controls showed no significant CD8+ Simpson's diversity difference.

Profiles of TCR beta VDJ and CDR3 were generated from a genomic DNA template. TCRdb itself ran the reads through MiXCR, one entry per CDR3 protein. The sample has 400,000 to 600,000 distinct CDR3 sequences; around a third are singletons. Sequencing was done on patients that had shown CD8+CD57+ cell expansion by flow cytometry. Everyone among the patients had severe acquired aplastic anemia. At least ten counts were recorded for this clonotype. Its target is not known. The specimen was sorted CD4+, CD8+, or CD8+CD57+ T cells (not recorded which) from PBMCs. The sequence was obtained from a human donor with aplastic anemia.

The CDR3 sequence: CASSSDGYEQYF. DNA of the CDR3: TGTGCCAGCAGCTCCGACGGTTACGAGCAGTACTTC. The rearrangement joins TRBV7-3 to TRBJ2-7, with D uncertain. CDR3 length: 12 residues. V was trimmed by 4 bases and J by 4 bases, leaving 8 bases between them. Germline CDR1 SGHTA, CDR2 FQGTGA. Full variable domain (rest looked up from reference TRBV7-3 and TRBJ2-7): GAGVSQTPSNKVTEKGKYVELRCDPISGHTALYWYRQSLGQGPEFLIYFQGTGAADDSGLPNDRFFAVRPEGSVSTLKIQRTERGDSAVYLCASSSDGYEQYFGPGTRLTVT.